This entry lists 6 T cell receptor beta chains sequenced from one sample in a study of blood T cells in healthy people across ages. A J-beta primer mix and a sample-barcoded 5' primer were used in a second PCR of roughly 6 to 12 cycles. TCRdb itself ran the 5' RACE reads through MiXCR, one entry per CDR3 protein. This sample yields 790,000 or so distinct CDR3 sequences, of which approximately 60% are seen a single time; roughly 24% belongs to the top ten. Sample: blood. Source of these receptors: a middle-aged man in good health.

This rearrangement joins TRBV7-2 to TRBJ2-1; the match to TRBD2 covers 12 bases. The length of the CDR3 is 17 residues. V lost 5 bases, J lost 4 bases, and 9 bases stayed unmatched. Looked up from germline, CDR1 is SGHTA and CDR2 is FQGNSA. Here the CDR3 DNA reads TGTGCCAGCAGCACAAGGGTTGGGACTAGCGGGTACAATGAGCAGTTCTTC. It translates to CASSTRVGTSGYNEQFF.

V gene TRBV4-1 combines with J gene TRBJ2-7; 8 bases agree with TRBD1. With the DNA end fitting TRBJ2-5 better, the J assignment may be wrong. Germline V lookup: CDR1 MGHRA, CDR2 YSYEKL. The CDR3 consists of 15 residues. The CDR3 spells CASSPGGGRRETQYF. The CDR3 nucleotides are TGCGCCAGCAGTCCAGGGGGCGGCCGTCGGGAGACCCAGTACTTC.

The CDR3 sequence is CATSRVGSSYEQYF. The CDR3 coding sequence is TGTGCCACCAGCAGAGTCGGCAGCTCCTACGAGCAGTACTTC. This rearrangement joins TRBV15 to TRBJ2-7; no firm D call. The V and J ends lost 1 base and 0 bases respectively, with 7 bases between them. The germline V gene encodes CDR1 LNHNV and CDR2 YYDKDF (reference sequence). This CDR3 comprises 14 residues.

This chain joins TRBV9 and TRBJ2-1; TRBD2 matches 10 bases. The J call may not be correct, given that the DNA end is closer to TRBJ2-7. Germline CDR1 is SGDLS and CDR2 is YYNGEE. The CDR3 spans 16 residues. The CDR3 spells CASSVVPSGSHNEQYF. CDR3 sequence (DNA): TGTGCCAGCAGCGTAGTCCCTAGCGGGAGCCACAACGAGCAGTACTTC.

The chain uses TRBV6-1 and TRBJ1-4, with 8 bases matching TRBD1. Per germline, CDR1 MNHNS and CDR2 SASEGT. Losses at the gene ends were 4 bases for V and 0 bases for J; bases not matched to a gene: 7. The CDR3 runs 17 residues. The CDR3 nucleotides read TGTGCCAGCAGTGCTCGGACAGGGACCGCAACTAATGAAAAACTGTTTTTT. As protein: CASSARTGTATNEKLFF.

This chain connects TRBV5-1 to TRBJ1-1; perhaps TRBD1 as D (5 bases). The CDR3 is made up of 15 amino acids. Germline V gives CDR1 SGHRS, CDR2 YFSETQ. V was pared by 1 base and J by 0 bases, with 10 bases between. The CDR3 coding sequence is TGCGCCAGCAGCTTGCTCGGGGGGATGAACACTGAAGCTTTCTTT. Its protein is CASSLLGGMNTEAFF. Supplemented by reference TRBV5-1 and TRBJ1-1, the full variable domain reads KAGVTQTPRYLIKTRGQQVTLSCSPISGHRSVSWYQQTPGQGLQFLFEYFSETQRNKGNFPGRFSGRQFSNSRSEMNVSTLELGDSALYLCASSLLGGMNTEAFFGQGTRLTVV.